A single sample is the source of the 30 T cell receptor beta chains below, sequenced in a study of prognosis after radiotherapy for stage I lung cancer. Genomic DNA provided the template from which TCR beta CDR3 was amplified by two-round multiplex PCR. Individual primers that were specific to each TRBV and TRBJ gene served in first-round PCR. Using its own MiXCR run on the multiplex PCR reads, TCRdb lists one record per CDR3 protein. The sample consists of around 30,000 distinct CDR3 sequences, about 32% of them appearing once. The sample consisted of PBMCs, taken before or after stereotactic body radiation therapy (not recorded which). These receptors all come from a donor at least 50 years old with non-small cell lung cancer.

This clonotype was picked up many times. This chain uses TRBV5-1 with TRBJ1-4, with 12 bases fitting TRBD1. Losses at the gene ends were 4 bases for V and 8 bases for J; bases not matched to a gene: 15. Germline V CDR1 and CDR2: SGHRS, YFSETQ. The CDR3 has 18 residues. CDR3 nucleotides: TGCGCCAGCAGCCCAAAACCGGGACAGGGGGCTTTAGGAGAAAAACTGTTTTTT. Amino acid sequence: CASSPKPGQGALGEKLFF.

This clonotype was found many times. The chain is built from TRBV29-1 and TRBJ2-7; TRBD1 matches 12 bases. Germline lookup yields CDR1 SQVTM and CDR2 ANQGSEA. This CDR3 has 13 amino acids. Germline trimming cut 6 bases from V and 3 bases from J; bases unmatched to any gene: 3. The CDR3 protein is CSVGDRGHYEQYF. The CDR3 DNA reads as TGCAGCGTGGGGGACAGGGGGCACTACGAGCAGTACTTC.

Points on this clonotype: A much larger clone sits a single nucleotide away, making a read error possible. This chain links TRBV5-1 with TRBJ2-7; a possible D gene is TRBD1 (6 bases). Deletions cut 0 bases from V and 1 base from J, with 11 bases between. There are 15 residues in the CDR3. From germline, CDR1 is SGHRS and CDR2 YFSETQ. In DNA form, the CDR3 reads TGCGCCAGCAGCTTGGGTGTGGGGGCTTCCTACGAGCAGTACTTC. Translation: CASSLGVGASYEQYF. Looking up the rest from reference TRBV5-1 and TRBJ2-7 gives the full variable domain: KAGVTQTPRYLIKTRGQQVTLSCSPISGHRSVSWYQQTPGQGLQFLFEYFSETQRNKGNFPGRFSGRQFSNSRSEMNVSTLELGDSALYLCASSLGVGASYEQYFGPGTRLTVT.

This clonotype was counted at least ten times. J is TRBJ2-3 and V is TRBV6-1; a weak D match, TRBD1 (5 bases). Germline V gives CDR1 MNHNS, CDR2 SASEGT. CDR3 size: 17 residues. Trimming shortened V by 5 bases and J by 3 bases, and 21 bases separated the two germline ends. DNA for the CDR3: TGTGCCAGCAGTCCCCAGTCTGTCAACCCAGGGACAGATACGCAGTATTTT. This gives the protein CASSPQSVNPGTDTQYF.

This rearrangement joins TRBV5-1 to TRBJ2-7, with 7 nucleotides matching TRBD1. The CDR3 covers 14 residues. V dropped 0 bases and J dropped 5; count of bases not matched to a gene: 5. Germline CDR1 and CDR2: SGHRS and YFSETQ. CDR3 bases: TGCGCCAGCAGCTTGGGACAGGGTCAGGACGAGCAGTACTTC. Translated: CASSLGQGQDEQYF.

This chain uses TRBV6-2 or TRBV6-3 with TRBJ1-1, with D hard to call. Germline-derived CDR1 and CDR2 are MNHEY and SVGEGT. Trimming took off 2 bases at V and 11 bases at J, with 12 bases between the two ends. This CDR3 has 12 amino acids. As DNA, the CDR3 is TGTGCCAGCAGTTACAGCGGCAGGAACGCTTTCTTT. This encodes CASSYSGRNAFF.

This clonotype was recorded a few times. This may be a read error: a much more frequent sequence differs by one nucleotide. The chain recombines TRBV10-3 with TRBJ2-2, with D possibly TRBD2 on 6 matching bases. V lost 10 bases to trimming and J lost 8 bases, with 17 bases between them. Germline lookup yields CDR1 ENHRY and CDR2 SYGVKD. The CDR3 has 13 residues. The CDR3 loop reads CATWTILRGELFF. The CDR3 coding sequence is TGTGCCACGTGGACTATCCTTCGAGGGGAGCTGTTTTTT.

This clonotype has just a few counts. One base away lies a much larger clone, so this may be a sequencing read error. This sequence joins TRBV19 and TRBJ2-5; a possible D gene is TRBD1 (5 bases). Trimming cost V 6 bases and J 2 bases, with 13 bases left between them. The CDR3 is made up of 14 amino acids. The germline gives CDR1 LNHDA, CDR2 SQIVND (reference sequence). The CDR3 reads CASRRQGIQETQYF. The CDR3 DNA follows: TGTGCCAGTAGACGGCAGGGAATACAAGAGACCCAGTACTTC.

In nucleotides, the CDR3 is TGTGCCAGCTCTAATGGACAGGGTAACAATCAGCCCCAGCATTTT. It specifies CASSNGQGNNQPQHF. The chain couples TRBV18 to TRBJ1-5, with 8 bases aligning to TRBD1. CDR3 length: 15 residues. Germline V gives CDR1 KGHSH, CDR2 LQKENI. Germline trimming cut 6 bases from V and 3 bases from J; bases unmatched to any gene: 7.

This clonotype showed up many times. The chain joins TRBV18 to TRBJ2-7; D might be TRBD1 or TRBD2, each matching 6 bases. V lost 5 bases, J lost 1 base, and 12 bases lay in between. This CDR3 is 14 amino acids long. CDR1 is KGHSH and CDR2 is LQKENI in the germline V gene. This chain's CDR3 is CASSGGPVSYEQYF. In DNA form, the CDR3 reads TGTGCCAGCTCAGGGGGGCCTGTGTCCTACGAGCAGTACTTC.

This clonotype was recorded many times. The chain combines TRBV24-1 with TRBJ2-1; 10 positions agree with TRBD1. Trimming took 4 bases from V and 6 from J; bases not matched to a gene: 5. The germline V gene has CDR1 KGHDR and CDR2 SFDVKD. The CDR3 is 15 amino acids. CDR3 sequence reads: CATSDPGQGSNEQFF. The CDR3, as DNA: TGTGCCACCAGTGACCCGGGACAGGGGTCCAATGAGCAGTTCTTC.

This clonotype was recorded at least ten times. The V call is TRBV27, the J call TRBJ2-5; 10 positions agree with TRBD1. V gave up 8 bases and J gave up 4 bases; unmatched junction bases: 4. The CDR3 has 13 amino acids. CDR1 MNHEY and CDR2 SMNVEV come from the germline V gene (reference sequence). Here the CDR3 reads CASGQGDLETQYF. The CDR3 DNA reads as TGTGCCAGCGGACAGGGGGATTTAGAGACCCAGTACTTC.

V is TRBV20-1 and J is TRBJ2-7; D unclear. CDR3 length: 15 amino acids. The germline V gene encodes CDR1 DFQATT and CDR2 SNEGSKA (reference sequence). The V gene lost 5 bases and the J gene lost 2 bases, with 19 bases spanning the gap. DNA of the CDR3: TGCAGTGCTCCTTTAGCTGGGAAGCCTACCTACGAGCAGTACTTC. It translates to CSAPLAGKPTYEQYF.

This clonotype was counted only a few times. The chain carries TRBV18 and TRBJ2-2; D may match TRBD1 or TRBD2 (5 bases each). The germline V gene encodes CDR1 KGHSH and CDR2 LQKENI. The germline V and J ends were trimmed by 3 bases and 4 bases, with 12 bases remaining between them. The CDR3 runs 15 residues. DNA of the CDR3: TGTGCCAGCTCACCCCGGGACGATGCCACCGGGGAGCTGTTTTTT. Translated: CASSPRDDATGELFF.

This clonotype has only a few counts. The chain recombines TRBV20-1 with TRBJ1-4, with D maybe TRBD1 (6 bases). V was clipped by 5 bases and J by 3 bases, with 31 bases between them. The CDR3 consists of 20 residues. CDR1 and CDR2 (germline): DFQATT, SNEGSKA (reference sequence). CDR3 DNA sequence: TGCAGTGCTCCAATGCCCGACGGGATCGGGGGCAGGTGGTCTAATGAAAAACTGTTTTTT. Translation gives CSAPMPDGIGGRWSNEKLFF.

Many counts were recorded for this clonotype. This may be a read error: a much more frequent sequence differs by one nucleotide. The chain combines TRBV7-9 with TRBJ1-2, with D uncertain. This CDR3 spans 15 amino acids. V dropped 5 bases and J dropped 2 bases, with 15 bases sitting between them. Germline loops: CDR1 SEHNR, CDR2 FQNEAQ (reference sequence). The CDR3 reads CASSPASVSNYGYTF. The CDR3 nucleotides are TGTGCCAGCAGCCCCGCCTCCGTGTCGAACTATGGCTACACCTTC.

This clonotype was counted at least ten times. The chain links TRBV12-3 or TRBV12-4 to TRBJ2-1; perhaps TRBD2 as D (5 bases). V lost 5 bases and J 0 bases, leaving 14 bases between the germline ends. The CDR3 consists of 16 residues. CDR3 sequence: CASSRTSITSYNEQFF. The CDR3 nucleotides are TGTGCCAGCAGTCGGACTTCCATAACCTCCTACAATGAGCAGTTCTTC.

The chain has TRBV5-4 and TRBJ2-1; 12 nucleotides align to TRBD2. CDR3 length: 16 amino acids. V lost 4 bases to trimming and J lost 3 bases; unmatched junction nucleotides: 5. CDR1 is SGHNT, CDR2 YYREEE, per germline (reference sequence). The CDR3 coding sequence is TGTGCCAGCAGCCCAAGACTAGCGGGAGACTACAATGAGCAGTTCTTC. Translated, it gives CASSPRLAGDYNEQFF.

This clonotype has ten or more counts. This chain connects TRBV6-1 to TRBJ1-1; unclear D gene. The CDR3 is 15 amino acids. Trimming removed 6 bases at V and 0 bases at J, with 14 bases between. The germline V gene has CDR1 MNHNS and CDR2 SASEGT. The CDR3 nucleotides read TGTGCCAGCAGCCAACTAGGGCTATTGAACACTGAAGCTTTCTTT. As protein: CASSQLGLLNTEAFF.

Regarding this clonotype: Possible read error: a much larger clone is one base away. V gene TRBV7-9 combines with J gene TRBJ2-5, with TRBD2 identical over 8 bases. After removal of 4 bases from V and 5 bases from J, the junction contained 12 bases not matched to a gene. CDR1 and CDR2 from the germline V gene are SEHNR and FQNEAQ (reference sequence). The CDR3 runs to 16 residues. The CDR3 DNA follows: TGTGCCAGCAGCTCGTCTACGGGAGGGAGGGTTGAGACCCAGTACTTC. It codes for CASSSSTGGRVETQYF.

This clonotype was counted many times. J is TRBJ1-3 and V is TRBV15, with D unresolved. V lost 7 bases, J lost 4 bases, and 11 bases lay in between. This CDR3 is built from 13 residues. Germline values: CDR1 LNHNV, CDR2 YYDKDF (reference sequence). The CDR3 sequence: CATTITRGNTIYF. The CDR3 nucleotides read TGTGCCACCACGATAACTCGCGGAAACACCATATATTTT.

This clonotype was recorded once. Mismatch with germline at one junction end may stem from a read error. The V call is TRBV2, the J call TRBJ2-6, with TRBD2 identical over 15 bases. Germline CDR1 reads SNHLY; CDR2 reads FYNNEI. The CDR3 totals 18 residues. CDR3 amino acids: CASTRTSGRAGGANVMTF. The CDR3 DNA is TGTGCCAGCACTCGGACTAGCGGGAGGGCCGGTGGGGCAAACGTCATGACTTTC.

Many counts were recorded for this clonotype. This rearrangement joins TRBV5-6 to TRBJ1-6; D is unclear. Germline assignment: CDR1 SGHDT and CDR2 YYEEEE. CDR3 length: 15 amino acids. The germline V and J ends were trimmed by 6 bases and 6 bases, with 16 bases remaining between them. CDR3 sequence reads: CASTQRPTVNSPLHF. DNA of the CDR3: TGTGCCAGCACCCAAAGGCCCACGGTTAATTCACCCCTCCACTTT.

Details on this clonotype: This could be a read error, since a much larger clone is one nucleotide away. The chain links TRBV20-1 to TRBJ2-1; D perhaps matches TRBD2 (6 bases). Germline V CDR1 and CDR2: DFQATT, SNEGSKA (reference sequence). V was shortened by 6 bases and J by 1 base, with 19 bases between the two germline ends. CDR3 size: 16 residues. CDR3 coding DNA: TGCAGTGCCCTAGGCGTCGTTAGCGGATCCTACAATGAGCAGTTCTTC. This encodes CSALGVVSGSYNEQFF.

The V and J genes are TRBV7-8 and TRBJ2-2; 10 bases map to TRBD2. Germline V gives CDR1 SGHVS, CDR2 FQNEAQ. This CDR3 comprises 19 residues. V dropped 7 bases and J dropped 3; count of bases not matched to a gene: 17. This chain's CDR3 is CASTSSVVAGGWDTGELFF. The CDR3 DNA reads TGTGCCAGCACCTCATCCGTGGTAGCGGGAGGCTGGGACACCGGGGAGCTGTTTTTT.

By proportion, this clonotype is medium-sized (0.01 to 0.1%). CDR3 protein: CASSLTGIGNEKLFF. In DNA form, the CDR3 reads TGCGCCAGCAGCTTGACAGGGATAGGGAATGAAAAACTGTTTTTT. This rearrangement joins TRBV5-1 to TRBJ1-4; the D gene is possibly TRBD1 (6 bases). Trimming pared 1 base from V and 5 bases from J, leaving 12 bases between. This CDR3 spans 15 amino acids. CDR1 and CDR2 from the germline V gene are SGHRS and YFSETQ. Full variable domain (missing parts from reference TRBV5-1 and TRBJ1-4): KAGVTQTPRYLIKTRGQQVTLSCSPISGHRSVSWYQQTPGQGLQFLFEYFSETQRNKGNFPGRFSGRQFSNSRSEMNVSTLELGDSALYLCASSLTGIGNEKLFFGSGTQLSVL.

This clonotype was picked up many times. The CDR3: CASRPGQGTYNEQFF. The CDR3 DNA reads TGTGCCAGCAGACCGGGACAGGGGACCTACAATGAGCAGTTCTTC. The rearrangement links TRBV6-1 to TRBJ2-1, with 10 bases that match TRBD1. V lost 6 bases and J lost 2; bases outside the gene matches: 4. The CDR3 totals 15 residues. Germline V CDR1 and CDR2: MNHNS, SASEGT.

The chain combines TRBV5-1 with TRBJ2-7, with 7 bases identical to TRBD1. Germline-derived CDR1 and CDR2 are SGHRS and YFSETQ. With 6 bases clipped from V and 5 bases from J, the junction kept 11 bases outside the gene matches. This CDR3 has 14 amino acids. The CDR3, as DNA: TGCGCCAGCACCCTAGGGGGACAGCTGGACGAGCAGTACTTC. Translation: CASTLGGQLDEQYF.

This clonotype was counted only a few times. The chain is built from TRBV7-8 and TRBJ2-4, with D possibly called TRBD1 or TRBD2 (7 bases each). Between the trimmed V and J ends, which lost 4 bases and 1 base, there was a span of 11 bases. The CDR3 runs 15 residues. CDR1 SGHVS and CDR2 FQNEAQ come from the germline V gene. As DNA, the CDR3 is TGTGCCAGCAGCTCAGGGGGGGCGGCCAAAAACATTCAGTACTTC. The encoded protein is CASSSGGAAKNIQYF.

The table lists this clonotype with many counts. The V and J genes are TRBV20-1 and TRBJ2-7; 8 bases are a match to TRBD2. The J segment lost 2 bases and the V segment lost 6 bases, leaving 9 bases of the junction unmatched. Looked up from germline, CDR1 is DFQATT and CDR2 is SNEGSKA (reference sequence). The CDR3 runs to 14 residues. The CDR3 here is CSALRVAGTYEQYF. Written as DNA, the CDR3 is TGCAGTGCCCTCCGGGTAGCGGGGACCTACGAGCAGTACTTC.